The 4 T cell receptor beta chains listed next were all sequenced from one sample in a study of OX40 agonist ivuxolimab in advanced cancers. Using immunoSEQ multiplex PCR, the repertoire was profiled, and TCRdb retains in-frame clones only, with some absent. This table has more than 55,000 clones, 85% to 90% appearing once. The material was CD4+ or CD8+ T cells sorted from blood, obtained in a trial of the OX40 agonist ivuxolimab. These receptors all stem from an adult with an advanced solid tumor such as melanoma, head and neck, liver or kidney cancer.

This sequence joins TRBV7-9 and TRBJ1-5; D ambiguous. This CDR3 contains 14 residues. Deletions cut 5 bases from V and 9 bases from J, with 17 bases between. Per the germline V gene, CDR1 is SEHNR and CDR2 is FQNEAQ (reference sequence). In DNA form, the CDR3 reads TGTGCCAGCAGCGTCAATGCGGAGGAAACGCCCCAGCATTTT. Protein product: CASSVNAEETPQHF. The full variable domain, its missing parts supplied by reference TRBV7-9 and TRBJ1-5, is DTGVSQNPRHKITKRGQNVTFRCDPISEHNRLYWYRQTLGQGPEFLTYFQNEAQLEKSRLLSDRFSAERPKGSFSTLEIQRTEQGDSAMYLCASSVNAEETPQHFGDGTRLSIL.

J is TRBJ1-2 and V is TRBV30; D perhaps matches TRBD1 (6 bases). Between the trimmed V and J ends, which lost 2 bases and 6 bases, there was a span of 19 bases. CDR3 length: 15 amino acids. Germline CDR1 is GTSNPN and CDR2 is SVGIG (reference sequence). The CDR3 region is CAWSPILQGTHGYTF. The CDR3 DNA sequence: TGTGCCTGGAGTCCCATCCTACAGGGAACGCATGGCTACACCTTC.

This clone occurred once. The chain recombines TRBV9 with TRBJ2-2; a possible D gene is TRBD1 (6 bases). The V end lost 4 bases, the J end lost 7 bases, and 17 bases lay between the germline ends. CDR3 length: 15 amino acids. CDR1 SGDLS and CDR2 YYNGEE come from the germline V gene. CDR3 in DNA: TGTGCCAGCAGCTTCAGGGGATCTGGGGTCGGGGAGCTGTTTTTT. Protein: CASSFRGSGVGELFF.

The chain couples TRBV7-8 to TRBJ2-7; 10 nucleotides line up with TRBD1. Germline V CDR1 and CDR2: SGHVS, FQNEAQ. V gave up 5 bases and J gave up 9 bases; unmatched junction bases: 13. There are 15 residues in the CDR3. CDR3 sequence: CASSPTSGTGDWQYF. The CDR3 DNA reads TGTGCCAGCAGCCCAACCTCCGGGACAGGGGACTGGCAGTACTTC.